The T cell receptor (beta chain) described here comes from a study of T cell repertoires in cytomegalovirus infection. Study information: A matching HLA type, together with CMV infection, was signaled by public TCR beta signatures. Overall study results and limits: In two of eight donors, the top clonotype was HLA-C-restricted CMV-specific. Public TCR beta family frequency separated CMV-and-HLA carriers, including in an independent cohort.

The V gene lost 4 bases and the J gene lost 6 bases, with 12 bases spanning the gap. Germline CDR1 and CDR2: GTSNPN and SVGIG (reference sequence). The CDR3 sequence is 12 residues long. This clonotype was seen more than once but under ten times. The target antigen is unknown. MiXCR, applied by TCRdb to the reads, yields one record per CDR3 protein. This table holds 150,000 to 200,000 distinct CDR3 sequences, about 21% found once. The chain couples TRBV30 to TRBJ1-2; a weak D match, TRBD1 (6 bases). The sequence derives from a human donor in good health (CMV status not recorded). Some clones in this sample may be carry-over from other donors' samples. The sequencing sample was made of PBMCs. CDR3 sequence: CAWNHRDHGYTF. DNA of the CDR3: TGTGCCTGGAACCACAGGGACCATGGCTACACCTTC.